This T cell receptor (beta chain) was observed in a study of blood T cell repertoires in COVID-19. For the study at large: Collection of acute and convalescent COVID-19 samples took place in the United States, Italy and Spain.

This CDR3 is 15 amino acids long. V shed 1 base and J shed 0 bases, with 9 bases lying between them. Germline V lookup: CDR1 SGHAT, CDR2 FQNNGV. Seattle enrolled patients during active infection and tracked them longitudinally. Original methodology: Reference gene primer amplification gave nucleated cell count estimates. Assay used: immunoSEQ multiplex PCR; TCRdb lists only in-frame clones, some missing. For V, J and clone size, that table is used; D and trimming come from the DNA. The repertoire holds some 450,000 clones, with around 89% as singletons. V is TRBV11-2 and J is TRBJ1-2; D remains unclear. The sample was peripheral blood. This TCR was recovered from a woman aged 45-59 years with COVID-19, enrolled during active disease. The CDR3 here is CASSLAGRTNYGYTF. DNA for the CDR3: TGTGCCAGCAGCTTAGCAGGCAGGACTAACTATGGCTACACCTTC. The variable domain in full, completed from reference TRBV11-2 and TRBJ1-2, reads EAGVAQSPRYKIIEKRQSVAFWCNPISGHATLYWYQQILGQGPKLLIQFQNNGVVDDSQLPKDRFSAERLKGVDSTLKIQPAKLEDSAVYLCASSLAGRTNYGYTFGSGTRLTVV.